A single sample is the source of the 16 T cell receptor beta chains below, sequenced in a study of cytomegalovirus exposure and HLA in healthy donors. TCRdb's table, derived via immunoSEQ multiplex PCR, lists solely in-frame clones and lacks some. Of under 250,000 clones listed, around 90% are singletons. Sequencing input: PBMCs. These receptors all stem from a woman between 18 and 29 years old in good health and CMV-seronegative.

The chain joins TRBV27 to TRBJ2-6, with D maybe TRBD2 (6 bases). Per the germline V gene, CDR1 is MNHEY and CDR2 is SMNVEV (reference sequence). Trimming took 2 bases from V and 7 from J, leaving 9 bases between them. CDR3 length: 14 amino acids. The CDR3 region is CASSLAGKANVLTF. The DNA for the CDR3 is TGTGCCAGCAGTTTAGCGGGGAAAGCCAACGTCCTGACTTTC.

This sequence joins TRBV7-2 and TRBJ2-3; 13 bases agree with TRBD2. Germline V gene lookup returns CDR1 SGHTA and CDR2 FQGNSA. The CDR3 spans 15 residues. The V gene end was trimmed by 5 bases and the J gene end by 5 bases; junction bases not matched to a gene: 4. The CDR3 nucleotides read TGTGCCAGCAGCCGACTAGCGGGAGGTCTAGATACGCAGTATTTT. It codes for CASSRLAGGLDTQYF.

The rearrangement links TRBV11-2 to TRBJ2-5; TRBD1 might be the D (5 bases). The germline V gene encodes CDR1 SGHAT and CDR2 FQNNGV. The CDR3 covers 15 residues. The V end was cut by 5 bases, the J end by 0 bases, with 13 bases between. As DNA, the CDR3 is TGTGCCAGCAGCCCCAACAACAGGTACCAAGAGACCCAGTACTTC. Residues: CASSPNNRYQETQYF.

This sequence joins TRBV7-6 and TRBJ2-1; 7 bases are shared with TRBD2. The V gene end was trimmed by 1 base and the J gene end by 5 bases; junction bases not matched to a gene: 8. Germline lookup yields CDR1 SGHVS and CDR2 FNYEAQ. The CDR3 is 16 amino acids. The CDR3 region has the DNA TGTGCCAGCAGCTTAGAAGGCCTAGCGGAACACAATGAGCAGTTCTTC. It is translated as CASSLEGLAEHNEQFF. Full variable domain (missing parts from reference TRBV7-6 and TRBJ2-1): GAGVSQSPRYKVTKRGQDVALRCDPISGHVSLYWYRQALGQGPEFLTYFNYEAQQDKSGLPNDRFSAERPEGSISTLTIQRTEQRDSAMYRCASSLEGLAEHNEQFFGPGTRLTVL.

The chain links TRBV6-6 to TRBJ2-1; the D gene is possibly TRBD2 (6 bases). This CDR3 comprises 12 residues. Deletions cut 6 bases from V and 10 bases from J, with 13 bases between. CDR1 is MNHNY and CDR2 is SVGAGI in the germline V gene (reference sequence). CDR3 protein: CASRTGGREQFF. In DNA, the CDR3 is TGTGCCAGCAGGACCGGTGGGAGGGAGCAGTTCTTC.

This chain connects TRBV5-1 to TRBJ1-5; TRBD1 matches 10 bases. Germline assignment: CDR1 SGHRS and CDR2 YFSETQ. With V trimmed by 3 bases and J by 5 bases, 2 bases remained unmatched. The CDR3 extends over 14 amino acids. For the CDR3, the DNA is TGCGCCAGCAGCTCCGGACAGGGGGATCAGCCCCAGCATTTT. This sequence encodes CASSSGQGDQPQHF.

The chain is built from TRBV30 and TRBJ2-3, with 7 bases matching TRBD1. Germline V gives CDR1 GTSNPN, CDR2 SVGIG (reference sequence). This CDR3 region has 14 residues. J lost 5 bases, V lost 2 bases, and 7 bases had no gene match. Here the CDR3 reads CAWSRRQGQDTQYF. DNA of the CDR3: TGTGCCTGGAGTAGGAGACAGGGACAAGATACGCAGTATTTT.

V gene TRBV5-6 combines with J gene TRBJ2-7; D is possibly TRBD1 (5 bases). With 4 bases removed from V and 0 bases from J, the gap between germline ends came to 11 bases. Germline V gives CDR1 SGHDT, CDR2 YYEEEE. The CDR3 runs 14 residues. The DNA for the CDR3 is TGTGCCAGCAGCCCGGACACCGACTCCTACGAGCAGTACTTC. As protein: CASSPDTDSYEQYF. Supplemented by reference TRBV5-6 and TRBJ2-7, the full variable domain reads DAGVTQSPTHLIKTRGQQVTLRCSPKSGHDTVSWYQQALGQGPQFIFQYYEEEERQRGNFPDRFSGHQFPNYSSELNVNALLLGDSALYLCASSPDTDSYEQYFGPGTRLTVT.

J is TRBJ2-6 and V is TRBV11-2, with a weak D call TRBD2 (6 bases). The CDR3 contains 17 residues. V gave up 1 base and J gave up 0 bases, with 10 bases separating them. From germline, CDR1 is SGHAT and CDR2 FQNNGV. The DNA of the CDR3 is TGTGCCAGCAGCTTAGTTGCGGGGCCCTCTGGGGCCAACGTCCTGACTTTC. As protein: CASSLVAGPSGANVLTF. Based on the CDR3 plus reference TRBV11-2 and TRBJ2-6, the full variable domain is EAGVAQSPRYKIIEKRQSVAFWCNPISGHATLYWYQQILGQGPKLLIQFQNNGVVDDSQLPKDRFSAERLKGVDSTLKIQPAKLEDSAVYLCASSLVAGPSGANVLTFGAGSRLTVL.

The sample holds one count of this clone. The chain has TRBV6-5 and TRBJ1-2, with D unresolved. Trimming took off 4 bases at V and 5 bases at J, with 5 bases between the two ends. There are 11 residues in the CDR3. Germline V gives CDR1 MNHEY, CDR2 SVGAGI. The CDR3 here is CASSSGYGYTF. As DNA, the CDR3 is TGTGCCAGCAGTTCGGGGTATGGCTACACCTTC.

This clone has just one count. This chain connects TRBV27 to TRBJ2-7; D is perhaps TRBD2 (6 bases). Germline-derived CDR1 and CDR2 are MNHEY and SMNVEV (reference sequence). The CDR3 covers 16 residues. The germline V and J ends were trimmed by 4 bases and 3 bases, with 19 bases remaining between them. The DNA for the CDR3 is TGTGCCAGCAGTTCCCTTCCTAGCGTCTTTCTCTACGAGCAGTACTTC. This sequence encodes CASSSLPSVFLYEQYF.

This chain uses TRBV29-1 with TRBJ2-7; 8 nucleotides match TRBD1. The CDR3 covers 12 residues. Germline V gene data show CDR1 as SQVTM and CDR2 as ANQGSEA. Trimming took 6 bases from V and 2 from J; bases not matched to a gene: 3. The CDR3 coding sequence is TGCAGCGTGGGGACAGGTACCTACGAGCAGTACTTC. Amino acid sequence: CSVGTGTYEQYF.

The chain uses TRBV5-1 and TRBJ2-6; 11 positions agree with TRBD1. The CDR3 spans 17 residues. Germline V lookup: CDR1 SGHRS, CDR2 YFSETQ. J was trimmed by 0 bases and V by 5 bases; bases with no gene match: 4. The CDR3 DNA follows: TGCGCCAGCAGTCCCGGGACAGGGGGCTCTGGGGCCAACGTCCTGACTTTC. Protein product: CASSPGTGGSGANVLTF.

The chain recombines TRBV15 with TRBJ1-3; weak D call: TRBD1 (6 bases). The CDR3 extends over 16 amino acids. V was shortened by 5 bases and J by 2 bases, with 16 bases between the two germline ends. Germline V gene lookup returns CDR1 LNHNV and CDR2 YYDKDF (reference sequence). CDR3 loop: CATSPGGGRTGNTIYF. As DNA, the CDR3 is TGTGCCACCAGCCCCGGGGGGGGGCGTACTGGAAACACCATATATTTT.

The rearrangement uses TRBV7-3 and TRBJ2-2; 10 positions match TRBD2. Germline values: CDR1 SGHTA, CDR2 FQGTGA. This CDR3 is 14 amino acids long. Trimming cost V 8 bases and J 5 bases; bases outside gene matches: 5. CDR3 loop: CASQLAGSTGELFF. CDR3 coding DNA: TGTGCCAGCCAACTAGCGGGATCAACCGGGGAGCTGTTTTTT. Full variable domain (missing parts from reference TRBV7-3 and TRBJ2-2): GAGVSQTPSNKVTEKGKYVELRCDPISGHTALYWYRQSLGQGPEFLIYFQGTGAADDSGLPNDRFFAVRPEGSVSTLKIQRTERGDSAVYLCASQLAGSTGELFFGEGSRLTVL.

The V and J genes are TRBV21-1 and TRBJ2-1; the table's TRBD1 call for D was not verified on the DNA. TRBV21-1 is deemed a pseudogene. The CDR3 contains 10 residues. The CDR3, as DNA: TGTGCCAGCAGCAGACACTGGCAGTTCTTC. This gives the protein CASSRHWQFF.